This passage covers 23 T cell receptor beta chains from one sample sequenced in a study of T cell responses to AZD1222 COVID-19 vaccine. Profiled with immunoSEQ multiplex PCR; TCRdb holds only in-frame clones, not every one. The data show 120,000 or so clones, 88% seen once. The source material was peripheral blood, sampled on day 0 of AZD1222 vaccination. The receptor source for this set is an adult in good health.

The chain combines TRBV19 with TRBJ1-2, with unresolved D. This CDR3 has 14 amino acids. V lost 9 bases and J lost 4, with 18 bases in between. Germline V gene sequence: CDR1 LNHDA, CDR2 SQIVND (reference sequence). Here the CDR3 reads CASRPEAGGYGYTF. CDR3 coding DNA: TGTGCCAGCCGCCCCGAGGCAGGCGGCTATGGCTACACCTTC.

The chain recombines TRBV5-6 with TRBJ2-2, with D tentatively TRBD1 (7 bases). This CDR3 is 15 amino acids long. V was pared by 2 bases and J by 5 bases, with 13 bases between. CDR1 and CDR2 (germline): SGHDT, YYEEEE. The CDR3 coding sequence is TGTGCCAGCAGCTTATCAGGGGGAGGTACCGGGGAGCTGTTTTTT. Protein product: CASSLSGGGTGELFF. The whole variable domain, filled in from reference TRBV5-6 and TRBJ2-2, reads DAGVTQSPTHLIKTRGQQVTLRCSPKSGHDTVSWYQQALGQGPQFIFQYYEEEERQRGNFPDRFSGHQFPNYSSELNVNALLLGDSALYLCASSLSGGGTGELFFGEGSRLTVL.

The V call is TRBV19, the J call TRBJ1-5; D gene uncertain. The germline V and J ends were trimmed by 6 bases and 5 bases, with 14 bases remaining between them. This CDR3 has 14 amino acids. Germline CDR1 LNHDA, CDR2 SQIVND (reference sequence). CDR3 region: CASRQRVGDQPQHF. CDR3 DNA sequence: TGTGCCAGTAGACAAAGGGTGGGCGATCAGCCCCAGCATTTT.

The chain has TRBV28 and TRBJ1-6; no clear D gene. V lost 4 bases, J lost 7 bases, and 17 bases lay in between. This CDR3 has 16 residues. Germline V gives CDR1 MDHEN, CDR2 SYDVKM. In DNA, the CDR3 is TGTGCCAGCAGTTCTCAACCGGGGTCCATCAATTCACCCCTCCACTTT. It is translated as CASSSQPGSINSPLHF.

The chain uses TRBV7-8 and TRBJ2-5; 7 positions agree with TRBD1. CDR1 SGHVS and CDR2 FQNEAQ come from the germline V gene. Unmatched junction bases numbered 3, after V lost 5 bases and J lost 3 bases. The CDR3 sequence is 13 residues long. The CDR3 DNA sequence: TGTGCCAGCAGCCTAGACAGGGAAGAGACCCAGTACTTC. Its protein product is CASSLDREETQYF.

The CDR3: CASSVTGFSNQPQHF. CDR3 coding DNA: TGTGCCAGCAGCGTGACAGGCTTTAGCAATCAGCCCCAGCATTTT. V usage is TRBV6-5 and J usage is TRBJ1-5, with D tentatively TRBD1 (6 bases). Germline V lookup: CDR1 MNHEY, CDR2 SVGAGI. The CDR3 length is 15 residues. V gave up 6 bases and J gave up 0 bases, with 12 bases separating them.

The rearrangement joins TRBV6-2 or TRBV6-3 to TRBJ2-1, with unresolved D. The CDR3 consists of 11 residues. CDR1 and CDR2 (germline): MNHEY, SVGEGT. Trimming removed 6 bases at V and 5 bases at J, with 5 bases between. The CDR3 DNA is TGTGCCAGCAGCCGACACAATGAGCAGTTCTTC. Translated, it gives CASSRHNEQFF.

The chain couples TRBV5-1 to TRBJ1-1; D possibly corresponds to TRBD1 (5 bases). Deletions cut 3 bases from V and 1 base from J, with 13 bases between. Germline CDR1 is SGHRS and CDR2 is YFSETQ. The CDR3 runs to 15 residues. The CDR3, as DNA: TGCGCCAGCAGCTCCGTAATAACAGGGAACACTGAAGCTTTCTTT. Protein: CASSSVITGNTEAFF.

The chain combines TRBV6-2 or TRBV6-3 with TRBJ1-1; D is uncertain. Deletions cut 0 bases from V and 1 base from J, with 6 bases between. This CDR3 has 14 residues. CDR1 is MNHEY, CDR2 SVGEGT, per germline. CDR3 protein: CASSYSSPNTEAFF. CDR3 nucleotide sequence: TGTGCCAGCAGTTACTCAAGCCCGAACACTGAAGCTTTCTTT.

The rearrangement joins TRBV3-1 (or the pseudogene TRBV3-2) to TRBJ2-2, with unresolved D. CDR3 length equals 13 residues. The V end lost 3 bases, the J end lost 5 bases, and 7 bases lay between the germline ends. Germline lookup yields CDR1 LGHDT and CDR2 YNNKEL (reference sequence). The CDR3 is CASSQYKTGELFF. Here the CDR3 DNA reads TGTGCCAGCAGCCAGTACAAAACCGGGGAGCTGTTTTTT.

There are a few counts of this clone. The V gene is TRBV19, the J gene TRBJ2-3; D ambiguous. CDR3 length: 14 residues. The germline CDR1 and CDR2 sequences are LNHDA and SQIVND (reference sequence). V shed 7 bases and J shed 6 bases, with 17 bases lying between them. The CDR3 coding sequence is TGTGCCAGTACGGACCCCTTCTTGGTGGATACGCAGTATTTT. It translates to CASTDPFLVDTQYF.

This clone was observed a handful of times. The genes are TRBV4-3 and TRBJ2-1; 15 bases map to TRBD2. From germline, CDR1 is LGHNA and CDR2 YSLEER. Trimming removed 3 bases from V and 2 bases from J; junction bases left unmatched: 5. The CDR3 totals 18 residues. The CDR3 sequence is CASSQRTSGGAAYNEQFF. Here the CDR3 DNA reads TGCGCCAGCAGCCAGAGGACTAGCGGGGGGGCAGCCTACAATGAGCAGTTCTTC.

This chain uses TRBV28 with TRBJ2-5; 11 bases are a match to TRBD2. The CDR3 runs 15 residues. V was pared by 6 bases and J by 7 bases, with 10 bases of the junction left unmatched. Germline loops: CDR1 MDHEN, CDR2 SYDVKM. CDR3 protein: CASRRIAGGPGTQYF. The CDR3 DNA reads as TGTGCCAGCAGAAGGATAGCGGGGGGGCCGGGGACCCAGTACTTC.

The chain couples TRBV4-3 to TRBJ1-4, with D maybe TRBD1 (5 bases). Germline V lookup: CDR1 LGHNA, CDR2 YSLEER. The V and J ends lost 0 bases and 6 bases respectively, with 14 bases between them. This CDR3 is built from 16 residues. CDR3 DNA sequence: TGCGCCAGCAGCCAAGATTTAGGGCCGGGGCATGAAAAACTGTTTTTT. Amino acid sequence: CASSQDLGPGHEKLFF.

The V and J genes are TRBV7-8 and TRBJ1-2; D unclear. This CDR3 spans 13 amino acids. Germline-derived CDR1 and CDR2 are SGHVS and FQNEAQ. Trimming removed 2 bases from V and 3 bases from J, with 7 bases in between. The CDR3 bases are TGTGCCAGCAGCTTAAATAGAGACTATGGCTACACCTTC. Protein: CASSLNRDYGYTF.

The rearrangement links TRBV5-8 to TRBJ2-5; 9 bases are shared with TRBD1. V shed 4 bases, J shed 5 bases, and the junction held 9 bases outside the gene matches. CDR3 length: 15 residues. Germline CDR1 and CDR2: SGHTS and YDEGEE. The CDR3 DNA reads TGTGCCAGCAGCCCGGGGGCCACAGGGGGCGAGACCCAGTACTTC. This translates into CASSPGATGGETQYF.

CDR3 sequence (DNA): TGTGCCAGCAGTGAACAATTGGCCAAGAAAGGGGCAAATTCACCCCTCCACTTT. It yields the protein CASSEQLAKKGANSPLHF. The chain couples TRBV6-1 to TRBJ1-6; tentatively, D is TRBD1 (5 bases). The CDR3 sequence is 18 residues long. The ends were cut back, 2 bases at V and 7 bases at J, with 21 bases in the middle. Germline CDR1 MNHNS, CDR2 SASEGT.

J is TRBJ2-1 and V is TRBV27; D may match TRBD1 or TRBD2 (5 bases each). The V end was cut by 3 bases, the J end by 3 bases, with 6 bases between. The germline V gene has CDR1 MNHEY and CDR2 SMNVEV (reference sequence). CDR3 size: 13 residues. The CDR3 DNA is TGTGCCAGCAGTTTGGGGGTCTACAATGAGCAGTTCTTC. Translating gives CASSLGVYNEQFF.

The chain joins TRBV19 to TRBJ1-4; D gene unclear. Looked up from germline, CDR1 is LNHDA and CDR2 is SQIVND (reference sequence). The CDR3 covers 15 residues. The V end lost 4 bases, the J end lost 0 bases, and 9 bases lay between the germline ends. CDR3 DNA: TGTGCCAGTAGTAGGAGGGCTGCAACTAATGAAAAACTGTTTTTT. Its protein is CASSRRAATNEKLFF. Complete variable domain (other parts from reference TRBV19 and TRBJ1-4): DGGITQSPKYLFRKEGQNVTLSCEQNLNHDAMYWYRQDPGQGLRLIYYSQIVNDFQKGDIAEGYSVSREKKESFPLTVTSAQKNPTAFYLCASSRRAATNEKLFFGSGTQLSVL.

V and J are TRBV7-2 and TRBJ2-5; D possibly corresponds to TRBD1 (5 bases). The CDR3 has 13 amino acids. Per the germline V gene, CDR1 is SGHTA and CDR2 is FQGNSA. The V end was cut by 4 bases, the J end by 5 bases, with 11 bases between. CDR3: CASSSYKGETQYF. The CDR3 region has the DNA TGTGCCAGCAGCTCATATAAGGGGGAGACCCAGTACTTC.

This clone appeared once. The V and J genes are TRBV20-1 and TRBJ1-5; 7 bases map to TRBD1. The CDR3 runs 15 residues. Germline values: CDR1 DFQATT, CDR2 SNEGSKA (reference sequence). After removal of 3 bases from V and 3 bases from J, the junction contained 8 bases not matched to a gene. The CDR3 region is CSASEAGQYNQPQHF. The CDR3, as DNA: TGCAGTGCTAGTGAGGCGGGACAGTACAATCAGCCCCAGCATTTT.

The chain is built from TRBV23-1 and TRBJ2-5; D unresolved. TRBV23-1 is recorded as an ORF, its role being uncertain. Trimming shortened V by 2 bases and J by 2 bases, and 15 bases separated the two germline ends. This CDR3 has 16 amino acids. CDR3 bases: TGCGCCAGCAGTCAAAAATCCCCGTACCAGCAAGAGACCCAGTACTTC. Encoded protein: CASSQKSPYQQETQYF.

The chain recombines TRBV19 with TRBJ2-1, with a tentative D call TRBD2 (6 bases). Germline values: CDR1 LNHDA, CDR2 SQIVND (reference sequence). With 8 bases removed from V and 8 bases from J, the gap between germline ends came to 16 bases. This CDR3 has 13 residues. This chain's CDR3 is CASYRRETDEQFF. CDR3 DNA: TGTGCCAGTTATAGGAGGGAGACCGATGAGCAGTTCTTC.